These 5 T cell receptor beta chains were all obtained from the same sample, sequenced in a study of T cells in Graves' hyperthyroidism and ophthalmopathy. The investigators amplified TCR beta CDR3 regions from RNA transcripts. Initially, a first-round RT-PCR of the TCR CDR3 employed the HTBI primer set. One entry per CDR3 protein results from TCRdb running MiXCR on the multiplex PCR reads. Of about 350,000 distinct CDR3 sequences in the sample, roughly 18% were seen once. The specimen sequenced was blood. The receptors derive from a woman between 35 and 50 years old with Graves' ophthalmopathy.

There are a few counts of this clonotype. The chain uses TRBV7-3 and TRBJ2-2, with 9 positions matching TRBD2. Germline CDR1 reads SGHTA; CDR2 reads FQGTGA. V dropped 8 bases and J dropped 6; count of bases not matched to a gene: 4. The CDR3 is made up of 13 amino acids. The CDR3 sequence: CASASGIAGELFF. CDR3 in DNA: TGTGCCAGCGCTAGCGGGATCGCCGGGGAGCTGTTTTTT.

In this sample, this clonotype turned up a few times. The chain combines TRBV27 with TRBJ1-5; possibly TRBD1 for D (5 bases). The V gene's germline CDR1 is MNHEY and CDR2 SMNVEV (reference sequence). V was trimmed by 6 bases and J by 0 bases, leaving 21 bases between them. The CDR3 has 18 residues. The CDR3 nucleotides are TGTGCCAGCAGCCCTGGCGCAGGGAAGGGATATAGCAATCAGCCCCAGCATTTT. Its translation is CASSPGAGKGYSNQPQHF.

The table lists this clonotype with many counts. The chain recombines TRBV12-3 or TRBV12-4 with TRBJ1-2; D is uncertain. The V end was cut by 6 bases, the J end by 3 bases, with 11 bases between. This CDR3 has 13 residues. The CDR3 nucleotides read TGTGCCAGCAGCACAGTAGGGTACTATGGCTACACCTTC. This codes for CASSTVGYYGYTF.

This clonotype was seen repeatedly, ten times or more. The chain is built from TRBV28 and TRBJ1-1; 7 bases map to TRBD1. The CDR3 has 16 residues. Germline lookup yields CDR1 MDHEN and CDR2 SYDVKM. After removal of 4 bases from V and 1 base from J, the junction contained 9 bases not matched to a gene. CDR3 nucleotide sequence: TGTGCCAGCAGTTCCCCTTGGACAGGAAAGAACACTGAAGCTTTCTTT. Protein product: CASSSPWTGKNTEAFF.

V is TRBV12-3 or TRBV12-4 and J is TRBJ1-3; 8 bases match TRBD1. The trim removed 5 bases at V and 4 bases at J, leaving 7 bases unmatched. This CDR3 has 15 amino acids. The CDR3 region has the DNA TGTGCCAGCAGTCGGTCGACAGGGGCAGGAAACACCATATATTTT. Amino acids: CASSRSTGAGNTIYF.